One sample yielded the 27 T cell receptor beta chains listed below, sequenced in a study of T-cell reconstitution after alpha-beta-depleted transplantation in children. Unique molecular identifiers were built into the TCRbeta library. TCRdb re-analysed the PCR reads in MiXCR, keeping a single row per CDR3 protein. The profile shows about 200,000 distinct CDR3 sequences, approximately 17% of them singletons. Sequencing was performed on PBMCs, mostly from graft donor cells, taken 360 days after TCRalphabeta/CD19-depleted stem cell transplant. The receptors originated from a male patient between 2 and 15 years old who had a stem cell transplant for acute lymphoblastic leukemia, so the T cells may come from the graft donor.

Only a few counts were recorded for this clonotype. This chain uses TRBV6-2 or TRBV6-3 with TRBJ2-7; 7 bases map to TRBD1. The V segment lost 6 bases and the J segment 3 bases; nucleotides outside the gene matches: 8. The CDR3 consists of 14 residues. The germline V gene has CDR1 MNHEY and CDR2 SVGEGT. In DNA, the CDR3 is TGTGCCAGCAGGTCCCAAACAGGGGTCTACGAGCAGTACTTC. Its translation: CASRSQTGVYEQYF.

The CDR3 spells CASSEFVTPNEQFF. The CDR3 DNA is TGTGCCAGCAGTGAATTCGTGACTCCGAATGAGCAGTTCTTC. The genes are TRBV25-1 and TRBJ2-1, with D unresolved. Trimming pared 1 base from V and 7 bases from J, leaving 11 bases between. Germline V gene sequence: CDR1 MGHDK, CDR2 SYGVNS. CDR3 length equals 14 residues.

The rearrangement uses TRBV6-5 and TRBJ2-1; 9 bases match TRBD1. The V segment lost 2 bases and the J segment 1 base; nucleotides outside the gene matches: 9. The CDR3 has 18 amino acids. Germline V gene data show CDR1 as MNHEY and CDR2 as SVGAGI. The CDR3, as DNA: TGTGCCAGCAGTTACCCACCCCCGGGACAGGGTTCCTACAATGAGCAGTTCTTC. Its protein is CASSYPPPGQGSYNEQFF.

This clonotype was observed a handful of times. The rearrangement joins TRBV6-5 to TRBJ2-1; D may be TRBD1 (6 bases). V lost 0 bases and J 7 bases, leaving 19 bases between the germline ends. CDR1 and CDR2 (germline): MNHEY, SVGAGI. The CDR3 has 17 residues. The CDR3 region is CASSYSGRGRSGNEQFF. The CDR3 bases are TGTGCCAGCAGTTACTCCGGCAGGGGCAGAAGTGGGAATGAGCAGTTCTTC.

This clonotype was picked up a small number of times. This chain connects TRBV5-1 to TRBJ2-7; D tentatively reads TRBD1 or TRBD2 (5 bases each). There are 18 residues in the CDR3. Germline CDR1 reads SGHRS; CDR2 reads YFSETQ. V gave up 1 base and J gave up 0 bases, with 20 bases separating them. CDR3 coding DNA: TGCGCCAGCAGCTTGTTTTTGGGAATCGGGACGGTCTCCTACGAGCAGTACTTC. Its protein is CASSLFLGIGTVSYEQYF.

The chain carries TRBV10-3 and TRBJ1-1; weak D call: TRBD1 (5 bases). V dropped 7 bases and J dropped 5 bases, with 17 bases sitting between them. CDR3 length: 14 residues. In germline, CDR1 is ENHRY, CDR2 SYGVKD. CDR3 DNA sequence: TGTGCCATCACGGTAGGAGCTGGGGGGACTGAAGCTTTCTTT. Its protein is CAITVGAGGTEAFF.

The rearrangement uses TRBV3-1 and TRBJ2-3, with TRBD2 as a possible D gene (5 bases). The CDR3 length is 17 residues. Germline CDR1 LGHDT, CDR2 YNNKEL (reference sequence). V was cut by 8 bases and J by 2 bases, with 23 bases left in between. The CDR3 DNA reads TGTGCCAGCTCCAAAGAGGGCCCGAGGGCTGTCACAGATACGCAGTATTTT. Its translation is CASSKEGPRAVTDTQYF.

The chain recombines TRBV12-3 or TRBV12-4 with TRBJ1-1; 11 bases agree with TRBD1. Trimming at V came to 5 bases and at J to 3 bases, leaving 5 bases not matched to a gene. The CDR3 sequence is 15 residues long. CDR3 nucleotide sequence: TGTGCCAGCAGTCTCGGGACAGGGGGGCACACTGAAGCTTTCTTT. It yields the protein CASSLGTGGHTEAFF.

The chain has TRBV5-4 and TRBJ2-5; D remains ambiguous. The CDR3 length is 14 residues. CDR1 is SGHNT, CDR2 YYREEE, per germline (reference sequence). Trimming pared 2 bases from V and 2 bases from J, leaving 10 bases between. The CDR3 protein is CASSFPSRQETQYF. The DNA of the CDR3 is TGTGCCAGCAGCTTTCCGAGCCGACAAGAGACCCAGTACTTC.

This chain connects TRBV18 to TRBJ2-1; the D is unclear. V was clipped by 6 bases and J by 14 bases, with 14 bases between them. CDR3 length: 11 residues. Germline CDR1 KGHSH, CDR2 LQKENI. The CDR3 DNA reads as TGTGCCAGCTCGCCGCTAGAGGAGAAGTTCTTC. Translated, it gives CASSPLEEKFF.

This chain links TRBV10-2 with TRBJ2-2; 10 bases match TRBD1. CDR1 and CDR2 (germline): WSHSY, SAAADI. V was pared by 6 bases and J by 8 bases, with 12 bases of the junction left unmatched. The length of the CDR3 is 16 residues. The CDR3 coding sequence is TGCGCCAGCAGCAATACCGGGACAGGGGATTGGGGGGAGCTGTTTTTT. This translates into CASSNTGTGDWGELFF.

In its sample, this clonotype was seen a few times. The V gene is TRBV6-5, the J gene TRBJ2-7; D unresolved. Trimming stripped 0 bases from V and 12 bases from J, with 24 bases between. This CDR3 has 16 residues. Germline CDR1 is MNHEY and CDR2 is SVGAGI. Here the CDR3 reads CASSYSGNLLTGVVYF. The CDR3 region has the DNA TGTGCCAGCAGTTACTCTGGGAACCTCCTGACCGGAGTTGTGTACTTC.

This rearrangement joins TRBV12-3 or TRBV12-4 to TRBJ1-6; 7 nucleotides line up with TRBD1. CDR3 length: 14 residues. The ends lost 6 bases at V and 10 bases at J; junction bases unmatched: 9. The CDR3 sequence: CASRPEGADSPLHF. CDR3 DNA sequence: TGTGCCAGCAGGCCGGAGGGGGCGGACTCACCCCTCCACTTT.

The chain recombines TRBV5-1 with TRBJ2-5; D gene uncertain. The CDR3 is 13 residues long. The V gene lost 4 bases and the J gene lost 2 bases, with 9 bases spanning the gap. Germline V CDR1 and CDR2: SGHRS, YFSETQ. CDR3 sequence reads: CASSRAVQETQYF. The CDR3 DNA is TGCGCCAGCAGCCGGGCGGTTCAAGAGACCCAGTACTTC.

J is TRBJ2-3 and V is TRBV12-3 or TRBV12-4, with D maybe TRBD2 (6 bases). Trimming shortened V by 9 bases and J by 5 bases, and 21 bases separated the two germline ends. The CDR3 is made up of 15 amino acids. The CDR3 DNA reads TGTGCCAGTACACCTCCCCCCGGGAGCGAAGATACGCAGTATTTT. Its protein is CASTPPPGSEDTQYF.

The CDR3 nucleotides read TGTGCCAGCAGTTTAGGGCTAAGTGGGGGTGATACGCAGTATTTT. It is translated as CASSLGLSGGDTQYF. V is TRBV12-3 or TRBV12-4 and J is TRBJ2-3; D assignment may be TRBD1 or TRBD2 (5 bases each). With 1 base removed from V and 6 bases from J, the gap between germline ends came to 14 bases. The CDR3 is 15 residues long.

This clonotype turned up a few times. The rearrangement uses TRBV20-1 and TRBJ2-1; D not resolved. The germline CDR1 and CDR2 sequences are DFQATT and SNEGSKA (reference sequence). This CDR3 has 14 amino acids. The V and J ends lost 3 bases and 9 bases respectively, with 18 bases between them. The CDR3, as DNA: TGCAGTGCTAGTTGGAGCAGTGAAATCGGTGAGCAGTTCTTC. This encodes CSASWSSEIGEQFF.

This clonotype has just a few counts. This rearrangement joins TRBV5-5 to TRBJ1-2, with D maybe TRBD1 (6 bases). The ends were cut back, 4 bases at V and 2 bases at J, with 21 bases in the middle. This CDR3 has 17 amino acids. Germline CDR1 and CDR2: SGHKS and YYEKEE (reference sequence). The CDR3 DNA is TGTGCCAGCAGCCTTAGCGGCAAACCGGACAGAAACTATGGCTACACCTTC. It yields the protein CASSLSGKPDRNYGYTF.

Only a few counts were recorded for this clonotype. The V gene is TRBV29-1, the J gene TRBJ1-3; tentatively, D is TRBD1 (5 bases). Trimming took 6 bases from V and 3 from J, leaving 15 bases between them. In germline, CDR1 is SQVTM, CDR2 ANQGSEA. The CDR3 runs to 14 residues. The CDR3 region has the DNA TGCAGCGTCGAGGGGATTTTGGGTGGAAACACCATATATTTT. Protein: CSVEGILGGNTIYF.

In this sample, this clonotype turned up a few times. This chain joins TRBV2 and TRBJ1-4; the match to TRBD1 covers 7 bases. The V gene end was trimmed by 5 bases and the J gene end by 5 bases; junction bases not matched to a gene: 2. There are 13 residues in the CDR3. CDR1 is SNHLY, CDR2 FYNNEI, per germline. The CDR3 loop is CASSRDRNEKLFF. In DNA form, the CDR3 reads TGTGCCAGCAGTCGGGACAGAAATGAAAAACTGTTTTTT.

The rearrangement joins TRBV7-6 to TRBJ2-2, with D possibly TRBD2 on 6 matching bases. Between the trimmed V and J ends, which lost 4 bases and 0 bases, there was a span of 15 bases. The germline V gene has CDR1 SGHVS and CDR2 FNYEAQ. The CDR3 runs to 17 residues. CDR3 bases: TGTGCCAGCAGCTATGGGGGGAATGGAGCGAACACCGGGGAGCTGTTTTTT. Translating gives CASSYGGNGANTGELFF.

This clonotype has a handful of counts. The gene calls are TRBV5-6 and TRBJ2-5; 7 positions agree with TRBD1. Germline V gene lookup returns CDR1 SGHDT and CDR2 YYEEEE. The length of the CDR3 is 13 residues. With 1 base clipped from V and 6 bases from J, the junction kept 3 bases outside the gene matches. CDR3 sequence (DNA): TGTGCCAGCAGCTTGAACAGGGGAAAGACCCAGTACTTC. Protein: CASSLNRGKTQYF. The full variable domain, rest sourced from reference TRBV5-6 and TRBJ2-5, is DAGVTQSPTHLIKTRGQQVTLRCSPKSGHDTVSWYQQALGQGPQFIFQYYEEEERQRGNFPDRFSGHQFPNYSSELNVNALLLGDSALYLCASSLNRGKTQYFGPGTRLLVL.

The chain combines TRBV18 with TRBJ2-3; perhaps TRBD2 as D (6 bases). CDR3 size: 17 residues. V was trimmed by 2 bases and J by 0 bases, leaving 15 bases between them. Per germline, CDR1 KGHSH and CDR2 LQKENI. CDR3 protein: CASSPRAGRSSTDTQYF. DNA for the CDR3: TGTGCCAGCTCACCAAGGGCAGGGAGGTCTAGCACAGATACGCAGTATTTT.

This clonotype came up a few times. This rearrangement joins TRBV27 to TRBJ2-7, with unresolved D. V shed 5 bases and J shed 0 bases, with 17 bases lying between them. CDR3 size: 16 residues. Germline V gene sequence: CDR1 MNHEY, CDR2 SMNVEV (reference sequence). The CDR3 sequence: CASSPDKTPSSYEQYF. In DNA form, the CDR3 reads TGTGCCAGCAGTCCCGATAAGACTCCTAGCTCCTACGAGCAGTACTTC.

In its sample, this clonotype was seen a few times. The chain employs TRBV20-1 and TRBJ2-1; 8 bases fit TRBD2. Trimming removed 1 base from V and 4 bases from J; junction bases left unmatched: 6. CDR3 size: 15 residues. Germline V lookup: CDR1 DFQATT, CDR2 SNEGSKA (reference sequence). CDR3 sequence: CSARAAGTRYNEQFF. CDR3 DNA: TGCAGTGCTAGAGCCGCCGGGACTAGATACAATGAGCAGTTCTTC.

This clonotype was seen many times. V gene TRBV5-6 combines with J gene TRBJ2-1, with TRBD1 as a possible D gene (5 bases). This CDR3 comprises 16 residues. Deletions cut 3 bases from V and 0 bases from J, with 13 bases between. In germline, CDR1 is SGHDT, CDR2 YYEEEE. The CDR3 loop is CASSSLRQSSYNEQFF. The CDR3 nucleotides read TGTGCCAGCAGCTCCCTGCGACAGAGCTCCTACAATGAGCAGTTCTTC.

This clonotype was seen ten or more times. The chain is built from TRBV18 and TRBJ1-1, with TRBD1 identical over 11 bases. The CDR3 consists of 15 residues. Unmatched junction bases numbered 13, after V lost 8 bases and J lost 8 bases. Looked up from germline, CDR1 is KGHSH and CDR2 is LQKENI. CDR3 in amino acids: CASTLPGQGDQEAFF. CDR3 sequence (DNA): TGTGCCAGCACTCTCCCGGGACAGGGGGATCAAGAAGCTTTCTTT. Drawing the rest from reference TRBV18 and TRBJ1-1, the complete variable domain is NAGVMQNPRHLVRRRGQEARLRCSPMKGHSHVYWYRQLPEEGLKFMVYLQKENIIDESGMPKERFSAEFPKEGPSILRIQQVVRGDSAAYFCASTLPGQGDQEAFFGQGTRLTVV.